The next 14 T cell receptor beta chains were all read from a single sample in a study of vaccination effects on CD4 cells after COVID-19. These receptors have no identified antigens. Profiling relied on immunoSEQ multiplex PCR, and the TCRdb table lists in-frame clones only, not all of them. The data show 45,000 to 75,000 clones, roughly 80% seen once. Isolation of CD4+ T cells took place after ten to eleven days of culture. The sequencing here drew on CD4+ T cells from PBMCs cultured without peptide, taken before COVID-19 vaccination. The receptors were sampled from a human donor who received a COVID-19 vaccine.

There are a few counts of this clone. The rearrangement joins TRBV15 to TRBJ1-3; 7 bases match TRBD1. CDR1 is LNHNV, CDR2 YYDKDF, per germline (reference sequence). Trimming removed 2 bases from V and 7 bases from J; junction bases left unmatched: 11. This CDR3 contains 16 residues. Here the CDR3 reads CATSRSTHRGENTIYF. CDR3 DNA sequence: TGTGCCACCAGCAGATCGACCCACAGGGGAGAGAACACCATATATTTT.

The V call is TRBV21-1, the J call TRBJ2-7; TRBD1, the D gene given by the table, was not confirmed from the DNA. TRBV21-1 has pseudogene status. The CDR3 extends over 11 amino acids. CDR3: CASTSLYEQYV. Here the CDR3 DNA reads TGTGCCAGCACCAGTCTCTACGAGCAGTACGTC.

The V and J genes are TRBV3-1 (or the pseudogene TRBV3-2) and TRBJ2-1; D perhaps matches TRBD1 (5 bases). Germline V gene data show CDR1 as LGHDT and CDR2 as YNNKEL (reference sequence). The CDR3 covers 16 residues. Between the trimmed V and J ends, which lost 0 bases and 0 bases, there was a span of 9 bases. CDR3 in DNA: TGTGCCAGCAGCCAAGATCCCGGACACTCCTACAATGAGCAGTTCTTC. Amino acid sequence: CASSQDPGHSYNEQFF.

This CDR3 is CASSPGLGKETQYF. The CDR3 region has the DNA TGTGCCAGCAGCCCGGGACTGGGGAAAGAGACCCAGTACTTC. The chain combines TRBV5-4 with TRBJ2-5; tentative D call: TRBD2 (6 bases). The CDR3 covers 14 residues. Germline-derived CDR1 and CDR2 are SGHNT and YYREEE (reference sequence). V lost 4 bases, J lost 3 bases, and 13 bases lay in between. Complete variable domain (other parts from reference TRBV5-4 and TRBJ2-5): ETGVTQSPTHLIKTRGQQVTLRCSSQSGHNTVSWYQQALGQGPQFIFQYYREEENGRGNFPPRFSGLQFPNYSSELNVNALELDDSALYLCASSPGLGKETQYFGPGTRLLVL.

V usage is TRBV5-6 and J usage is TRBJ2-1; unclear D gene. Germline CDR1 is SGHDT and CDR2 is YYEEEE. This CDR3 comprises 13 residues. V gave up 0 bases and J gave up 13 bases, with 14 bases separating them. The CDR3, as DNA: TGTGCCAGCAGCTTGGGAGTTGGGATACCCCAGTTCTTC. It is translated as CASSLGVGIPQFF. The full variable domain, its missing parts supplied by reference TRBV5-6 and TRBJ2-1, is DAGVTQSPTHLIKTRGQQVTLRCSPKSGHDTVSWYQQALGQGPQFIFQYYEEEERQRGNFPDRFSGHQFPNYSSELNVNALLLGDSALYLCASSLGVGIPQFFGPGTRLTVL.

Comments on this clone: Distinct nucleotide sequences in the sample also encode this CDR3. The V and J genes are TRBV2 and TRBJ1-5, with D maybe TRBD1 (5 bases). The CDR3 consists of 13 residues. V was shortened by 5 bases and J by 1 base, with 6 bases between the two germline ends. The V gene's germline CDR1 is SNHLY and CDR2 FYNNEI. CDR3 nucleotide sequence: TGTGCCAGCAGTCGGGACAGCAATCAGCCCCAGCATTTT. It yields the protein CASSRDSNQPQHF. Full variable domain (rest looked up from reference TRBV2 and TRBJ1-5): EPEVTQTPSHQVTQMGQEVILRCVPISNHLYFYWYRQILGQKVEFLVSFYNNEISEKSEIFDDQFSVERPDGSNFTLKIRSTKLEDSAMYFCASSRDSNQPQHFGDGTRLSIL.

The chain has TRBV19 and TRBJ1-5, with D maybe TRBD1 (6 bases). Trimming removed 4 bases at V and 0 bases at J, with 10 bases between. CDR1 and CDR2 from the germline V gene are LNHDA and SQIVND (reference sequence). The CDR3 runs 15 residues. CDR3 bases: TGTGCCAGTAGTACAGGGGACGTTAGCAATCAGCCCCAGCATTTT. This codes for CASSTGDVSNQPQHF.

V usage is TRBV6-1 and J usage is TRBJ1-5; 8 bases are a match to TRBD1. The CDR3 is 15 amino acids. The V gene end was trimmed by 1 base and the J gene end by 2 bases; junction bases not matched to a gene: 1. Germline values: CDR1 MNHNS, CDR2 SASEGT. The CDR3 DNA follows: TGTGCCAGCAGTGAAGTGGGACAGGGCAATCAGCCCCAGCATTTT. Its protein is CASSEVGQGNQPQHF.

This clone was seen more than once but under ten times. Here the CDR3 DNA reads TGCAGCGCCGGACAGGGGACTAACTATGGCTACACCTTC. Residues: CSAGQGTNYGYTF. This chain connects TRBV29-1 to TRBJ1-2; 9 bases are a match to TRBD1. CDR3 length equals 13 residues. The J segment lost 0 bases and the V segment lost 7 bases, leaving 3 bases of the junction unmatched. Germline V gene lookup returns CDR1 SQVTM and CDR2 ANQGSEA.

The chain has TRBV28 and TRBJ1-5, with D hard to call. V lost 1 base, J lost 7 bases, and 8 bases lay in between. The germline gives CDR1 MDHEN, CDR2 SYDVKM. The CDR3 has 13 amino acids. Here the CDR3 reads CASSLSGVQPQHF. In nucleotides, the CDR3 is TGTGCCAGCAGTTTATCGGGAGTCCAGCCCCAGCATTTT.

This clone is a singleton in its sample. V gene TRBV9 combines with J gene TRBJ2-3; 11 bases line up with TRBD1. The V segment lost 0 bases and the J segment 4 bases; nucleotides outside the gene matches: 13. This CDR3 has 19 amino acids. In germline, CDR1 is SGDLS, CDR2 YYNGEE. The CDR3: CASSVASRRTGGVSDTQYF. For the CDR3, the DNA is TGTGCCAGCAGCGTAGCTTCCCGGAGGACAGGGGGCGTCTCAGATACGCAGTATTTT. The complete variable domain, with remaining parts taken from reference TRBV9 and TRBJ2-3, reads DSGVTQTPKHLITATGQRVTLRCSPRSGDLSVYWYQQSLDQGLQFLIQYYNGEERAKGNILERFSAQQFPDLHSELNLSSLELGDSALYFCASSVASRRTGGVSDTQYFGPGTRLTVL.

This chain connects TRBV6-6 to TRBJ1-4, with D unclear. The length of the CDR3 is 12 residues. CDR1 MNHNY and CDR2 SVGAGI come from the germline V gene (reference sequence). V lost 6 bases, J lost 6 bases, and 8 bases lay in between. The CDR3: CASSPAYEKLFF. CDR3 in DNA: TGTGCCAGCAGCCCGGCCTATGAAAAACTGTTTTTT.

The rearrangement links TRBV5-1 to TRBJ2-1, with a tentative D call TRBD1 (5 bases). This CDR3 has 15 residues. Germline V gives CDR1 SGHRS, CDR2 YFSETQ. Trimming stripped 2 bases from V and 6 bases from J, with 15 bases between. The CDR3 DNA reads TGCGCCAGCAGCTTTAGCCGAAAGGGGCTCAATGAGCAGTTCTTC. It codes for CASSFSRKGLNEQFF.

The chain has TRBV4-1 and TRBJ2-5; 11 bases align to TRBD2. CDR3 length: 17 residues. Germline CDR1 reads MGHRA; CDR2 reads YSYEKL. V was pared by 2 bases and J by 5 bases, with 10 bases of the junction left unmatched. The CDR3 loop is CASSQLGLASGGETQYF. The CDR3, as DNA: TGCGCCAGCAGCCAACTCGGCCTGGCTAGCGGGGGGGAGACCCAGTACTTC.